These 29 T cell receptor beta chains originate from one sample sequenced in a study of tumor-infiltrating lymphocytes in primary liver carcinoma. With roughly 0.5 ug total RNA as template and a constant-region primer, TCR beta cDNA was made. The TCR beta library was amplified through three nested multiplex PCR rounds in a modified ARM-PCR procedure. The first two PCR rounds used TRBV1-TRBV30 primers with a Cbeta primer, nine to eleven cycles each. TCRdb re-called the multiplex PCR reads with MiXCR, one entry per CDR3 protein. The sample holds 180,000 or so distinct CDR3 sequences; roughly three fifths are singletons and the top ten take 72%. They got blood RNA out of unsorted whole blood and also pulled out germline DNA. The specimen sequenced was peripheral blood. The receptors originated from a man aged 35 to 55 with primary liver carcinoma and hepatitis B virus infection.

This clonotype was recorded a few times. Possible read error: a much larger clone is one base away. V and J are TRBV11-2 and TRBJ1-4; D unclear. From germline, CDR1 is SGHAT and CDR2 FQNNGV. This CDR3 has 15 residues. CDR3 in DNA: TGTGTCAGCAGCCGCGCCGGGACAACTAATGAAAAACTGTTTTTT. Amino acid sequence: CVSSRAGTTNEKLFF.

Concerning this clonotype: The junction departs from the called germline gene at one end, perhaps through a read error. The CDR3 loop is CASRDDRYSGNTLYF. The CDR3 DNA reads as TGTGCAAGCAGAGACGACCGTTACTCTGGAAACACCTTATATTTT. V and J are TRBV6-5 and TRBJ1-3; D is uncertain. CDR1 and CDR2 (germline): MNHEY, SVGAGI. The CDR3 covers 15 residues.

This clonotype was recorded once. The chain is built from TRBV11-2 and TRBJ2-4; 10 positions agree with TRBD2. The J segment lost 6 bases and the V segment lost 10 bases, leaving 24 bases of the junction unmatched. CDR3 size: 19 residues. Germline CDR1 and CDR2: SGHAT and FQNNGV. In nucleotides, the CDR3 is TGTGCCACCCAAGAGGGAGACGCTCCTAGCGGGAGTACTTTAAACATTCAGTACTTC. Translation: CATQEGDAPSGSTLNIQYF.

This clonotype was seen only once. An end of the junction differs from the germline gene, which may be a read error. V is TRBV6-1 and J is TRBJ2-6, with a weak D call TRBD1 (5 bases). The CDR3 has 13 amino acids. Germline V gene lookup returns CDR1 MNHNS and CDR2 SASEGT. This chain's CDR3 is CADHYSGANVVTF. The CDR3 DNA reads TGTGCCGACCATTACTCTGGGGCCAACGTCGTGACTTTC.

The chain employs TRBV6-5 and TRBJ2-7; unclear D gene. Germline values: CDR1 MNHEY, CDR2 SVGAGI. The CDR3 loop spans 13 amino acids. V dropped 2 bases and J dropped 5 bases, with 10 bases sitting between them. CDR3 sequence: CASSYPGAHEQYF. CDR3 bases: TGTGCCAGCAGTTACCCCGGTGCCCACGAGCAGTACTTC.

This chain joins TRBV6-1 and TRBJ1-5; D remains ambiguous. V lost 8 bases to trimming and J lost 5 bases, with 13 bases between them. Germline V gene sequence: CDR1 MNHNS, CDR2 SASEGT. The CDR3 runs 13 residues. This CDR3 reads CASCMVWDQPQHF. DNA of the CDR3: TGTGCCAGCTGTATGGTGTGGGATCAGCCCCAGCATTTT.

Concerning this clonotype itself: The germline gene is not matched at one end of the junction; a read error may be the cause. The chain links TRBV29-1 to TRBJ2-3, with D maybe TRBD1 (5 bases). This CDR3 spans 13 amino acids. Germline-derived CDR1 and CDR2 are SQVTM and ANQGSEA. CDR3 nucleotide sequence: TGCAGCGTTGGGCAGGGTGGCACAGGTACGCAGTATTTT. This codes for CSVGQGGTGTQYF.

A word on this clonotype: The junction departs from germline at one end; a sequencing error may be responsible. V and J are TRBV5-1 and TRBJ2-3; D may be TRBD1 (5 bases). This CDR3 region has 13 residues. From germline, CDR1 is SGHRS and CDR2 YFSETQ. CDR3 region: CTSSSDNTDTQYF. The CDR3 bases are TGCACCAGCAGCTCGGACAACACAGATACGCAGTATTTT.

The chain recombines TRBV28 with TRBJ2-1; perhaps TRBD2 as D (5 bases). The CDR3 runs 18 residues. CDR1 is MDHEN and CDR2 is SYDVKM in the germline V gene. Trimming removed 4 bases from V and 0 bases from J, with 19 bases in between. The CDR3 sequence is CASSSLFEGGSSYNEQFF. CDR3 nucleotide sequence: TGTGCCAGCAGTTCCCTTTTCGAGGGTGGAAGCTCCTACAATGAGCAGTTCTTC.

The chain couples TRBV11-2 to TRBJ2-7; D not certain. CDR1 is SGHAT and CDR2 is FQNNGV in the germline V gene. This CDR3 has 14 amino acids. The CDR3 DNA sequence: TGTGCTTACAGCTTAGCCGACGGAGCCTACGAGCAGTACTTC. Protein: CAYSLADGAYEQYF.

This clonotype was seen a handful of times. V and J are TRBV10-1 and TRBJ2-2; D is uncertain. Germline CDR1 is WNHNN and CDR2 is SYGVQD (reference sequence). V dropped 4 bases and J dropped 0 bases, with 6 bases sitting between them. The CDR3 consists of 14 residues. CDR3 loop: CASSVGSNTGELFF. The CDR3 nucleotides read TGCGCCAGCAGTGTCGGGTCGAACACCGGGGAGCTGTTTTTT.

For this clonotype: Just one base apart from a much larger clone, this may be a read error. J is TRBJ2-1 and V is TRBV11-3; 8 nucleotides align to TRBD2. After removal of 8 bases from V and 6 bases from J, the junction contained 15 bases not matched to a gene. The CDR3 runs 16 residues. Per germline, CDR1 SGHNT and CDR2 YENEEA. CDR3 DNA sequence: TGTGCCAGCGGCCCCCGTGAGGGGACTAGTCTCAATGAGCAGTTCTTC. Its protein is CASGPREGTSLNEQFF.

About this clonotype: The junction departs from the called germline gene at one end, perhaps through a read error. The chain joins TRBV11-2 to TRBJ2-1; D is unresolved. CDR3 length: 15 residues. The germline gives CDR1 SGHAT, CDR2 FQNNGV. The CDR3 here is CASSSLAGVHNKQFF. The CDR3 DNA reads TGTGCCAGCAGCTCCCTCGCTGGAGTGCACAATAAGCAGTTCTTC.

V is TRBV6-5 and J is TRBJ1-4, with TRBD1 as a possible D gene (5 bases). The CDR3 is 14 residues long. Germline values: CDR1 MNHEY, CDR2 SVGAGI. Trimming pared 3 bases from V and 6 bases from J, leaving 11 bases between. In nucleotides, the CDR3 is TGTGCCAGCAGTTATAGACAGTCCCATGAAAAACTGTTTTTT. Its translation: CASSYRQSHEKLFF.

This clonotype has ten or more counts. The chain carries TRBV11-1 and TRBJ2-5; 7 nucleotides agree with TRBD2. The V gene end was trimmed by 2 bases and the J gene end by 4 bases; junction bases not matched to a gene: 1. There are 13 residues in the CDR3. The germline gives CDR1 SGHAT, CDR2 FQDESV (reference sequence). As DNA, the CDR3 is TGTGCCAGCAGCTTAACTAGCGCAGAGACCCAGTACTTC. Its translation is CASSLTSAETQYF.

The genes are TRBV29-1 and TRBJ1-2, with D unresolved. CDR3 length: 13 amino acids. Trimming shortened V by 4 bases and J by 1 base, and 10 bases separated the two germline ends. CDR1 and CDR2 from the germline V gene are SQVTM and ANQGSEA. The CDR3 region is CSVAHEGNYGYTF. The CDR3 DNA follows: TGCAGCGTTGCCCACGAGGGTAACTATGGCTACACCTTC.

The rearrangement joins TRBV7-9 to TRBJ1-1; D remains ambiguous. The germline CDR1 and CDR2 sequences are SEHNR and FQNEAQ (reference sequence). This CDR3 has 14 residues. The V end lost 4 bases, the J end lost 6 bases, and 15 bases lay between the germline ends. The CDR3 nucleotides are TGTGCCAGCAGCTCCATACAGATAAACGCTGAAGCTTTCTTT. Protein sequence: CASSSIQINAEAFF.

This rearrangement joins TRBV6-1 to TRBJ2-6; 9 bases are a match to TRBD1. There are 19 residues in the CDR3. With 7 bases clipped from V and 2 bases from J, the junction kept 15 bases outside the gene matches. The germline CDR1 and CDR2 sequences are MNHNS and SASEGT. The CDR3 DNA sequence: TGTGCCAGCACCAGGGTTGACAGGGGGTTTCGAGCTGGGGCCAACGTCCTGACTTTC. Translation gives CASTRVDRGFRAGANVLTF.

For this clonotype: The junction shows a germline mismatch at one end, possibly a read error. The chain carries TRBV6-5 and TRBJ1-3; D unresolved. The CDR3 runs to 14 residues. Germline CDR1 reads MNHEY; CDR2 reads SVGAGI. CDR3 DNA: TGTGCCAGCAGTACCGACCCCTCTGTAAACACCATATATTTT. It is translated as CASSTDPSVNTIYF.

The rearrangement links TRBV28 to TRBJ1-5; the D gene is possibly TRBD1 (5 bases). Between the trimmed V and J ends, which lost 2 bases and 1 base, there was a span of 6 bases. CDR1 MDHEN and CDR2 SYDVKM come from the germline V gene. This CDR3 comprises 14 residues. This CDR3 reads CASSLRQSNQPQHF. In DNA form, the CDR3 reads TGTGCCAGCAGTTTACGACAGAGCAATCAGCCCCAGCATTTT. Using reference TRBV28 and TRBJ1-5 for the parts outside the CDR3, the full variable domain is DVKVTQSSRYLVKRTGEKVFLECVQDMDHENMFWYRQDPGLGLRLIYFSYDVKMKEKGDIPEGYSVSREKKERFSLILESASTNQTSMYLCASSLRQSNQPQHFGDGTRLSIL.

Details on this clonotype: The junction differs from germline at one of its ends, possibly a read error. CDR3 in amino acids: CASGQETGVSYEQYF. In nucleotides, the CDR3 is TGCGCCAGCGGCCAAGAGACCGGAGTGTCCTACGAGCAGTACTTC. The V and J genes are TRBV4-1 and TRBJ2-7; D gene ambiguous. Germline-derived CDR1 and CDR2 are MGHRA and YSYEKL. This CDR3 has 15 amino acids.

Of note for this clonotype: The junction does not match germline at one end; this may be a read error. The genes are TRBV29-1 and TRBJ2-1; D is unresolved. From germline, CDR1 is SQVTM and CDR2 ANQGSEA. This CDR3 comprises 10 residues. This chain's CDR3 is CSAGINEQIF. CDR3 coding DNA: TGCAGCGCCGGAATTAATGAGCAGATCTTC.

On this clonotype: This CDR3 is missing its conserved last phenylalanine or tryptophan, likely due to a read error. This sequence joins TRBV5-5 and TRBJ2-5, with D uncertain. Per germline, CDR1 SGHKS and CDR2 YYEKEE (reference sequence). The CDR3 length is 15 residues. The V end was cut by 2 bases, the J end by 0 bases, with 11 bases between. CDR3 coding DNA: TGTGCCAGCAGCTTACCAAAGACATACCAAGAGACCCAGTACTTA. Its translation is CASSLPKTYQETQYL.

This clonotype came up once. V and J are TRBV6-1 and TRBJ1-4, with D hard to call. The CDR3 has 14 amino acids. CDR1 is MNHNS, CDR2 SASEGT, per germline. The V end lost 1 base, the J end lost 4 bases, and 7 bases lay between the germline ends. CDR3 loop: CASSEDLGNEKLFF. Written as DNA, the CDR3 is TGTGCCAGCAGTGAAGACCTCGGTAATGAAAAACTGTTTTTT.

About this clonotype: This may come from a read error, since a much larger clone is one base off. The chain has TRBV11-2 and TRBJ2-7; TRBD2 agrees at 10 bases. The DNA end lines up better with TRBJ2-1; the J call may be wrong. This CDR3 comprises 15 residues. Germline lookup yields CDR1 SGHAT and CDR2 FQNNGV. CDR3 DNA sequence: TGTGCCAGCAGTTTGAGCGGGAGGGCCTTCGACGAGCAGTTCTTC. Amino acids: CASSLSGRAFDEQFF.

The chain's CDR3 is CASSSGDLGTEAFF. The CDR3 DNA reads TGTGCCAGCAGCTCCGGAGATTTGGGAACTGAAGCTTTCTTT. V gene TRBV7-9 combines with J gene TRBJ1-1; no clear D gene. From germline, CDR1 is SEHNR and CDR2 FQNEAQ (reference sequence). The CDR3 loop spans 14 amino acids. Between the trimmed V and J ends, which lost 4 bases and 5 bases, there was a span of 14 bases. The full variable domain, its missing parts supplied by reference TRBV7-9 and TRBJ1-1, is DTGVSQNPRHKITKRGQNVTFRCDPISEHNRLYWYRQTLGQGPEFLTYFQNEAQLEKSRLLSDRFSAERPKGSFSTLEIQRTEQGDSAMYLCASSSGDLGTEAFFGQGTRLTVV.

On this clonotype itself: The junction differs from germline at one of its ends, possibly a read error. This chain uses TRBV10-1 with TRBJ2-3; 9 bases map to TRBD1. CDR1 and CDR2 from the germline V gene are WNHNN and SYGVQD (reference sequence). The CDR3 length is 14 residues. CDR3 sequence: CASSTGGQPATPYF. The CDR3 bases are TGCGCCAGCAGTACAGGGGGCCAGCCTGCTACGCCGTATTTT.

The chain has TRBV11-2 and TRBJ1-5; D unresolved. CDR3 size: 12 residues. Trimming took 1 base from V and 15 from J, leaving 13 bases between them. Looked up from germline, CDR1 is SGHAT and CDR2 is FQNNGV. The chain's CDR3 is CASSLGLNQPHF. The CDR3 DNA reads TGTGCCAGCAGCTTAGGGTTAAATCAGCCGCATTTT.

This clonotype occurred many times. This rearrangement joins TRBV6-5 to TRBJ1-2; maybe TRBD1 (6 bases). Germline CDR1 reads MNHEY; CDR2 reads SVGAGI. The CDR3 runs to 13 residues. The V end lost 7 bases, the J end lost 2 bases, and 11 bases lay between the germline ends. The CDR3 loop is CASTPDRNYGYTF. CDR3 nucleotide sequence: TGTGCCAGCACTCCCGACAGGAACTATGGCTACACCTTC.